This TCR beta chain was obtained from a study of cytomegalovirus exposure and HLA in healthy donors. Whole-study findings and limits: CMV antigen specificity of three CMV-associated chains was confirmed in vitro.

V was trimmed by 4 bases and J by 6 bases, leaving 18 bases between them. The CDR3 covers 15 residues. CDR1 MNHEY and CDR2 SVGAGI come from the germline V gene. The PCR made use of 60 Vbeta and 13 Jbeta primers. The table came from immunoSEQ multiplex PCR; TCRdb's copy has only in-frame clones and leaves some out. The table lists about 130,000 clones, around three quarters of them singletons. This clone was picked up a small number of times. The antigen is undetermined. The receptor comes from a woman aged 45-65 years in good health and CMV-seronegative. Sequenced material: PBMCs. The chain recombines TRBV6-5 with TRBJ1-1; D perhaps matches TRBD1 (5 bases). CDR3 sequence (DNA): TGTGCCAGCAGTTCCCCGGCGGGGGGTACGGCTGAAGCTTTCTTT. Protein product: CASSSPAGGTAEAFF.